This TCR beta chain was sequenced in a study of tumor-infiltrating lymphocytes in localized non-small cell lung cancer. Study results and limitations: Tumors had more T cell infiltration than uninvolved lung, per TCRbeta sequencing and CD3 counts.

Concerning this clone: The antigen remains unidentified.

CDR1 and CDR2 from the germline V gene are MNHEY and SVGAGI. The CDR3 consists of 15 residues. V lost 6 bases to trimming and J lost 3 bases; unmatched junction nucleotides: 7. Assay: immunoSEQ multiplex PCR; the TCRdb copy retains only in-frame clones and omits some. Here the sample spans under 15,000 clones, 80% to 90% being singletons. V usage is TRBV6-5 and J usage is TRBJ2-2; 7 bases agree with TRBD2. The receptor was isolated from a human donor with non-small cell lung cancer. The sequenced material came from uninvolved lung tissue not adjacent to the tumor. The CDR3 protein is CASRSWEGDTGELFF. The DNA for the CDR3 is TGTGCCAGCAGATCTTGGGAGGGTGACACCGGGGAGCTGTTTTTT.